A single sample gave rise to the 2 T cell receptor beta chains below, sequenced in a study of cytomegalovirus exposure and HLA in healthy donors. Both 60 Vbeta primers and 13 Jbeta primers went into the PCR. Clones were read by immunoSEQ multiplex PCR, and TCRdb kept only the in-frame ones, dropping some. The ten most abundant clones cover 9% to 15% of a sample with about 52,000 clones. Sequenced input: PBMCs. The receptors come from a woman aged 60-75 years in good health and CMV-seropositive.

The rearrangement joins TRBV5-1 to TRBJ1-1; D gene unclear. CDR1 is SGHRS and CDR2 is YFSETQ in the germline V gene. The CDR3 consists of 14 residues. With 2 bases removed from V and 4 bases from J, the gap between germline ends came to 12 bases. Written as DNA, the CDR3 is TGCGCCAGCAGCTTCGGAGGGAGTGCCACTGAAGCTTTCTTT. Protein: CASSFGGSATEAFF.

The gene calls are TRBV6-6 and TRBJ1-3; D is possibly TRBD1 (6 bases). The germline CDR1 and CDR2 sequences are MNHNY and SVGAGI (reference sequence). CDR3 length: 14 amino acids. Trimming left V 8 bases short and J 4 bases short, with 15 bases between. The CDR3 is CASDPGGVGNTIYF. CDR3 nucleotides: TGTGCCAGCGACCCGGGGGGCGTGGGAAACACCATATATTTT.